This TCR beta chain stems from a study of early T cells in non-severe SARS-CoV-2 infection. V was pared by 0 bases and J by 0 bases, with 11 bases between. CDR3 size: 16 residues. CDR1 and CDR2 (germline): MGHRA, YSYEKL. MiXCR was run by TCRdb on the 5' RACE reads, yielding one entry per CDR3 protein. Here the sample spans 60,000 or so distinct CDR3 sequences, roughly a tenth being singletons. This clonotype was sampled from an adult who was a healthcare worker with PCR-confirmed SARS-CoV-2 infection or an uninfected control (not recorded which). Material: whole blood. This chain links TRBV4-1 with TRBJ1-1, with D perhaps matching TRBD1 (6 bases). CDR3 DNA sequence: TGCGCCAGCAGCCAAGACTCTCGGACAGTGAACACTGAAGCTTTCTTT. It is translated as CASSQDSRTVNTEAFF.